This T cell receptor beta chain was obtained from a study of T cell responses to AZD1222 COVID-19 vaccine. CDR1 and CDR2 (germline): MNHEY, SMNVEV (reference sequence). Between the trimmed V and J ends, which lost 2 bases and 10 bases, there was a span of 12 bases. CDR3 length equals 14 residues. Assay: immunoSEQ multiplex PCR; the TCRdb copy retains only in-frame clones and omits some. The sample has more than 95,000 clones, less than 95% seen once. The rearrangement uses TRBV27 and TRBJ1-6; D is perhaps TRBD1 (5 bases). This clonotype originated in an adult in good health. The specimen was peripheral blood, collected on day 0 of MenACWY control vaccination. The CDR3 DNA follows: TGTGCCAGCAGTTTACTCCAGGGAGGATCACCCCTCCACTTT. This sequence encodes CASSLLQGGSPLHF.